This T cell receptor (beta chain) came from a study of regulatory T cells in long-lasting Graves disease. Study results and limitations: There was favoring of TRBV28, TRBJ1-2 and TRBJ2-5 in persistent disease. Persistent Graves' patients showed less TCR diversity than newly diagnosed patients showed.

Germline V gives CDR1 LNHNV, CDR2 YYDKDF (reference sequence). The CDR3 runs 14 residues. Trimming stripped 1 base from V and 6 bases from J, with 13 bases between. The sample's time point: newly diagnosed GD, antithyroid drugs for less than 3 months. Construction of the TCR library relied on RNA isolated from PBMCs. The table lists this clonotype with many counts. The antigen is unknown. Library construction for TCR beta used iRepertoire HTBI primers and Arm-PCR of CDR3 regions. TCRdb used MiXCR to reprocess the multiplex PCR reads, holding one entry per CDR3 protein. In the table there are some 340,000 distinct CDR3 sequences, 12% of which are singletons. In addition, the sample was reused for a study of T cells in Graves' hyperthyroidism and ophthalmopathy. From that report: The primer set for the first-round RT-PCR of the TCR CDR3 was HTBI.

The source was peripheral blood mononuclear cells (PBMCs), collected at new diagnosis, from a patient treated with antithyroid drugs. The sequence was collected from a young woman with Graves disease. V gene TRBV15 combines with J gene TRBJ2-7, with D possibly TRBD1 on 6 matching bases. The CDR3 coding sequence is TGTGCCACCAGCAGAGTATCAGGGGTTGGCGAGCAGTACTTC. Protein: CATSRVSGVGEQYF. Full variable domain (missing parts from reference TRBV15 and TRBJ2-7): DAMVIQNPRYQVTQFGKPVTLSCSQTLNHNVMYWYQQKSSQAPKLLFHYYDKDFNNEADTPDNFQSRRPNTSFCFLDIRSPGLGDTAMYLCATSRVSGVGEQYFGPGTRLTVT.